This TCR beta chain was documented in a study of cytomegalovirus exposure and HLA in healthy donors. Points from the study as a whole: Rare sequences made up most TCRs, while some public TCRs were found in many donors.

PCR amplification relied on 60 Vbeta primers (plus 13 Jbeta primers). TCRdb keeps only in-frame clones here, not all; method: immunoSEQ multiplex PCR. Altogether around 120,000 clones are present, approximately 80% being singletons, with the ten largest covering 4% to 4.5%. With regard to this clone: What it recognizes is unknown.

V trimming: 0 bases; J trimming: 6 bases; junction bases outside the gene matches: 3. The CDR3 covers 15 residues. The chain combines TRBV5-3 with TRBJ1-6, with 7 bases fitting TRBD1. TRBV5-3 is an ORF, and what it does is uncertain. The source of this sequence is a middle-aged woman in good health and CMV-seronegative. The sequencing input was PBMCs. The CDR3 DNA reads TGTGCCAGAAGCTTGGGGACAGGAGGTAATTCACCCCTCCACTTT. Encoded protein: CARSLGTGGNSPLHF.